A single sample is the source of the 32 T cell receptor beta chains below, sequenced in a study of blood T cells in healthy people across ages. The use of a sample-barcoded 5' primer and a J-beta primer mix characterized a second PCR of 7 to 11 cycles. TCRdb passed the 5' RACE reads through MiXCR, listing each CDR3 protein once. This sample carries around 1.7 million distinct CDR3 sequences, under 30% of them seen once, and the ten largest clones take 7.7%. Sequenced material: blood. These receptor sequences come from a woman under 40 in good health.

This clonotype was picked up a small number of times. The V call is TRBV6-6, the J call TRBJ2-3, with 7 bases fitting TRBD1. The germline gives CDR1 MNHNY, CDR2 SVGAGI (reference sequence). This CDR3 comprises 14 residues. The trim removed 8 bases at V and 0 bases at J, leaving 5 bases unmatched. In DNA form, the CDR3 reads TGTGCCAGCCTGGGACAGCTTAGCACAGATACGCAGTATTTT. Translating it yields CASLGQLSTDTQYF.

This clonotype was counted only a few times. The chain links TRBV10-3 to TRBJ2-6; TRBD1 agrees at 7 bases. Trimming at V came to 2 bases and at J to 2 bases, leaving 3 bases not matched to a gene. Germline lookup yields CDR1 ENHRY and CDR2 SYGVKD. The CDR3 contains 16 residues. The CDR3 bases are TGTGCCATCAGTGAGCAGAGGGGGCCTGGGGCCAACGTCCTGACTTTC. Protein product: CAISEQRGPGANVLTF.

Concerning this clonotype itself: One junction end does not reproduce the germline sequence, and a read error may be involved. The rearrangement joins TRBV11-3 to TRBJ2-1; the match to TRBD2 covers 11 bases. Germline-derived CDR1 and CDR2 are SGHNT and YENEEA. This CDR3 has 15 residues. CDR3 sequence (DNA): TGCGCCAGCAGCCCCACTAGCGGGGGATTAAATGAGCAGTTCTTC. This codes for CASSPTSGGLNEQFF.

This clonotype was observed at least ten times. This rearrangement joins TRBV9 to TRBJ2-7; 8 bases agree with TRBD1. CDR3 size: 13 residues. After removal of 3 bases from V and 3 bases from J, the junction contained 2 bases not matched to a gene. In germline, CDR1 is SGDLS, CDR2 YYNGEE. CDR3 sequence (DNA): TGTGCCAGCAGCGCCACAGGGGGCTACGAGCAGTACTTC. This codes for CASSATGGYEQYF.

The rearrangement links TRBV11-2 to TRBJ2-1; D possibly matches TRBD1 or TRBD2 (6 bases each). V gave up 5 bases and J gave up 4 bases, with 21 bases separating them. The germline gives CDR1 SGHAT, CDR2 FQNNGV. This CDR3 has 17 amino acids. The CDR3 here is CASSPGWGAGLYNEQFF. The CDR3 nucleotides read TGTGCCAGCAGCCCGGGGTGGGGGGCGGGACTTTACAATGAGCAGTTCTTC.

Worth noting for this clonotype: The junction shows a germline mismatch at one end, possibly a read error. This chain joins TRBV20-1 and TRBJ1-5, with D unclear. This CDR3 is 13 amino acids long. Per germline, CDR1 DFQATT and CDR2 SNEGSKA (reference sequence). The CDR3 nucleotides read TGCAGTACTAGAGATCCGGGTTATCAGCCCCAGCATTTT. It is translated as CSTRDPGYQPQHF.

This clonotype was counted many times. The rearrangement joins TRBV20-1 to TRBJ2-1; TRBD2 matches at 8 bases. The CDR3 extends over 16 amino acids. Looked up from germline, CDR1 is DFQATT and CDR2 is SNEGSKA (reference sequence). J gave up 3 bases and V 0 bases, and 7 bases lay outside the gene matches. Written as DNA, the CDR3 is TGCAGTGCTAGAGATCGGGGGGGGCGCTACTACAATGAGCAGTTCTTC. It encodes CSARDRGGRYYNEQFF.

This clonotype showed up just once. The rearrangement links TRBV7-9 to TRBJ2-5, with D possibly TRBD2 on 5 matching bases. V lost 5 bases, J lost 11 bases, and 21 bases lay in between. CDR1 is SEHNR, CDR2 FQNEAQ, per germline (reference sequence). There are 14 residues in the CDR3. CDR3 in amino acids: CASSPQTLGNEQYF. CDR3 bases: TGTGCCAGCAGCCCCCAGACACTAGGCAATGAGCAGTACTTC.

A few counts support this clonotype. The genes are TRBV20-1 and TRBJ2-4; 10 positions match TRBD1. The end of the DNA aligns better with TRBJ2-7, so the J call may be wrong. This CDR3 comprises 14 residues. Germline CDR1 and CDR2: DFQATT and SNEGSKA (reference sequence). Here the CDR3 reads CSATGTGDRYEQYF. The CDR3 DNA reads as TGCAGTGCTACCGGGACAGGGGACCGCTACGAGCAGTACTTC.

In its sample, this clonotype was seen a few times. The V and J genes are TRBV2 and TRBJ1-2, with D uncertain. CDR1 and CDR2 (germline): SNHLY, FYNNEI. Trimming took off 1 base at V and 8 bases at J, with 11 bases between the two ends. The length of the CDR3 is 13 residues. The CDR3 DNA follows: TGTGCCAGCAGTGAAGGCCCGCACGGGGGCTACACCTTC. Translating it yields CASSEGPHGGYTF.

A few counts support this clonotype. The rearrangement links TRBV5-1 to TRBJ2-3, with D unresolved. In germline, CDR1 is SGHRS, CDR2 YFSETQ. V was clipped by 0 bases and J by 1 base, with 9 bases between them. The CDR3 has 15 amino acids. The CDR3 coding sequence is TGCGCCAGCAGCTTGGACGATCCCGGCACAGATACGCAGTATTTT. As protein: CASSLDDPGTDTQYF.

This clonotype was found a few times. This rearrangement joins TRBV10-3 to TRBJ2-5; 12 bases agree with TRBD2. CDR3 length equals 16 residues. Trimming cost V 4 bases and J 11 bases; bases outside gene matches: 14. From germline, CDR1 is ENHRY and CDR2 SYGVKD. The CDR3 sequence is CAISGGPSGGDNEQYF. The DNA for the CDR3 is TGTGCCATCAGTGGTGGGCCTAGCGGGGGGGACAATGAGCAGTACTTC.

With regard to this clonotype: A junction end diverges from the germline sequence, so it may reflect a read error. The CDR3 loop reads CSARGTGGQVNQPQHF. The CDR3 DNA reads as TGCAGTGCTAGGGGGACAGGGGGCCAGGTCAATCAGCCTCAGCATTTT. The chain recombines TRBV20-1 with TRBJ1-5; the match to TRBD1 covers 12 bases. This CDR3 has 16 amino acids. CDR1 is DFQATT and CDR2 is SNEGSKA in the germline V gene (reference sequence).

As concerns this clonotype: This may arise from a read error, as a much more abundant clone is one base away. The chain employs TRBV12-3 or TRBV12-4 and TRBJ2-1, with 7 bases identical to TRBD2. This CDR3 is 16 amino acids long. The CDR3 coding sequence is TGTGTCAGCAGTTTAGGGGCTCTAGCGGCTAACAATGAGCAGTTCTTC. Translating it yields CVSSLGALAANNEQFF.

This CDR3 reads CASSQTRETYGYTF. Written as DNA, the CDR3 is TGCGCCAGCAGCCAGACCAGGGAAACCTATGGCTACACCTTC. The chain links TRBV4-3 to TRBJ1-2, with D possibly being TRBD1 (5 bases). Trimming removed 3 bases at V and 4 bases at J, with 12 bases between. Germline CDR1 LGHNA, CDR2 YSLEER. The CDR3 extends over 14 amino acids.

There are a few counts of this clonotype. Germline and junction disagree at one end, which may indicate a read error. The V gene is TRBV6-5, the J gene TRBJ2-1, with 7 bases lining up with TRBD1. The CDR3 runs 15 residues. Germline loops: CDR1 MNHEY, CDR2 SVGAGI. The CDR3 sequence: CASSSPGQSYNERFF. The CDR3, as DNA: TGTGCCAGCAGTTCGCCGGGACAGAGCTACAATGAGCGGTTCTTC.

The CDR3 DNA reads TGTGCCAGCAGCTACGCACCGACAGGGAGGAAGGGCTACACCTTC. This codes for CASSYAPTGRKGYTF. V gene TRBV12-3 or TRBV12-4 combines with J gene TRBJ1-2, with 7 positions matching TRBD1. The CDR3 consists of 15 residues. V dropped 6 bases and J dropped 8; count of bases not matched to a gene: 15.

J is TRBJ2-1 and V is TRBV27; 9 nucleotides match TRBD2. In germline, CDR1 is MNHEY, CDR2 SMNVEV (reference sequence). This CDR3 contains 16 residues. V lost 5 bases, J lost 6 bases, and 11 bases stayed unmatched. DNA of the CDR3: TGTGCCAGCAGTACGCCTCCGGGACTAGCATCCAATGAGCAGTTCTTC. This encodes CASSTPPGLASNEQFF.

This clonotype appeared many times. This chain links TRBV20-1 with TRBJ2-1; D tentatively fits TRBD1 or TRBD2 (6 bases each). CDR1 and CDR2 (germline): DFQATT, SNEGSKA (reference sequence). The CDR3 sequence is 16 residues long. V was trimmed by 1 base and J by 5 bases, leaving 18 bases between them. The CDR3 DNA is TGCAGTGCTAGAGTGCCCGGGGGCTCAGTAGACAATGAGCAGTTCTTC. Translating it yields CSARVPGGSVDNEQFF.

This clonotype was recorded at least ten times. The CDR3 sequence is CSLGEGAKTQYF. The CDR3 DNA is TGCAGTCTGGGAGAGGGGGCGAAGACCCAGTACTTC. The chain recombines TRBV29-1 with TRBJ2-5, with 7 bases that match TRBD1. Looked up from germline, CDR1 is SQVTM and CDR2 is ANQGSEA. The CDR3 is 12 residues long.

This clonotype showed up many times. The CDR3 nucleotides read TGTGCCATTAGACGTGGGGACGAGCAGTACTTC. Translated, it gives CAIRRGDEQYF. This rearrangement joins TRBV10-3 to TRBJ2-7; D unresolved. Germline values: CDR1 ENHRY, CDR2 SYGVKD. Trimming stripped 9 bases from V and 5 bases from J, with 11 bases between. CDR3 size: 11 residues.

Many counts were recorded for this clonotype. V and J are TRBV7-2 and TRBJ2-1, with D uncertain. Germline lookup yields CDR1 SGHTA and CDR2 FQGNSA. This CDR3 spans 13 amino acids. V dropped 5 bases and J dropped 0 bases, with 5 bases sitting between them. This chain's CDR3 is CASSGRSYNEQFF. Here the CDR3 DNA reads TGTGCCAGCAGCGGCCGCTCCTACAATGAGCAGTTCTTC.

This clonotype was picked up many times. This rearrangement joins TRBV7-2 to TRBJ2-5, with a weak D call TRBD1 (6 bases). Trimming pared 3 bases from V and 3 bases from J, leaving 17 bases between. The CDR3 length is 16 residues. Germline V gene lookup returns CDR1 SGHTA and CDR2 FQGNSA. This CDR3 is CASSFQGLALKETQYF. DNA for the CDR3: TGTGCCAGCAGCTTTCAGGGGCTAGCCTTGAAAGAGACCCAGTACTTC.

This clonotype occurred many times. The genes are TRBV12-3 or TRBV12-4 and TRBJ2-3; 8 bases match TRBD2. The CDR3 loop spans 14 amino acids. V was clipped by 7 bases and J by 2 bases; unmatched bases: 5. The CDR3: CASKREGFTDTQYF. In DNA form, the CDR3 reads TGTGCCAGCAAACGGGAGGGGTTCACAGATACGCAGTATTTT.

This clonotype has more than one count but fewer than ten. The rearrangement links TRBV7-3 to TRBJ2-2, with 8 bases matching TRBD2. Trimming removed 3 bases from V and 7 bases from J; junction bases left unmatched: 4. Germline lookup yields CDR1 SGHTA and CDR2 FQGTGA. CDR3 length equals 14 residues. Here the CDR3 reads CASSLSGGNGELFF. The CDR3, as DNA: TGTGCCAGCAGCTTGAGCGGGGGAAACGGGGAGCTGTTTTTT. Full variable domain (rest looked up from reference TRBV7-3 and TRBJ2-2): GAGVSQTPSNKVTEKGKYVELRCDPISGHTALYWYRQSLGQGPEFLIYFQGTGAADDSGLPNDRFFAVRPEGSVSTLKIQRTERGDSAVYLCASSLSGGNGELFFGEGSRLTVL.

The sample holds a few counts of this clonotype. This chain uses TRBV27 with TRBJ1-2, with 9 bases identical to TRBD1. The CDR3 covers 16 residues. V lost 4 bases and J lost 4; bases outside the gene matches: 10. Per the germline V gene, CDR1 is MNHEY and CDR2 is SMNVEV (reference sequence). The CDR3 DNA reads as TGTGCCAGCAGTTCAGACCGGGACAGGGCTCTCTATGGCTACACCTTC. It yields the protein CASSSDRDRALYGYTF.

The table lists this clonotype with many counts. This rearrangement joins TRBV20-1 to TRBJ2-7; TRBD2 agrees at 8 bases. There are 14 residues in the CDR3. Per the germline V gene, CDR1 is DFQATT and CDR2 is SNEGSKA (reference sequence). V was pared by 7 bases and J by 3 bases, with 11 bases of the junction left unmatched. Here the CDR3 DNA reads TGCAGTGGCCGGGGCGGGGGGCGCATCTACGAGCAGTACTTC. Its translation: CSGRGGGRIYEQYF.

The V gene is TRBV7-2, the J gene TRBJ1-2; 7 bases align to TRBD1. From germline, CDR1 is SGHTA and CDR2 FQGNSA. This CDR3 region has 15 residues. Trimming at V came to 5 bases and at J to 3 bases, leaving 9 bases not matched to a gene. The CDR3 protein is CASSGRDSFDYGYTF. Here the CDR3 DNA reads TGTGCCAGCAGCGGCCGGGACAGCTTTGACTATGGCTACACCTTC.

On this clonotype: A much larger clonotype is one base distant, so this may be a read error. This sequence joins TRBV12-3 or TRBV12-4 and TRBJ2-7, with D perhaps TRBD1 or TRBD2 (5 bases each). This CDR3 region has 13 residues. Trimming removed 8 bases at V and 6 bases at J, with 17 bases between. In nucleotides, the CDR3 is TGTGCCAGCCAGACGAGGGGAACCTGCGAGCAGTACTTC. It is translated as CASQTRGTCEQYF.

A few counts support this clonotype. This chain uses TRBV6-6 with TRBJ1-1, with D unclear. Germline CDR1 reads MNHNY; CDR2 reads SVGAGI (reference sequence). The ends were cut back, 3 bases at V and 3 bases at J, with 11 bases in the middle. The CDR3 has 14 amino acids. The CDR3 spells CASSYERKDTEAFF. In DNA, the CDR3 is TGTGCCAGCAGTTATGAGAGGAAGGACACTGAAGCTTTCTTT.

The rearrangement uses TRBV6-5 and TRBJ1-1, with 7 positions matching TRBD1. The V gene end was trimmed by 4 bases and the J gene end by 0 bases; junction bases not matched to a gene: 2. The CDR3 is made up of 14 amino acids. Germline V gives CDR1 MNHEY, CDR2 SVGAGI. The CDR3 DNA follows: TGTGCCAGCAGTTGGGACAGCGTGAACACTGAAGCTTTCTTT. Residues: CASSWDSVNTEAFF.

This clonotype came up many times. This chain uses TRBV20-1 with TRBJ2-5, with D unresolved. The CDR3 is made up of 13 amino acids. The V end lost 3 bases, the J end lost 1 base, and 9 bases lay between the germline ends. CDR1 is DFQATT and CDR2 is SNEGSKA in the germline V gene (reference sequence). The CDR3 sequence is CSASGRPQETQYF. In nucleotides, the CDR3 is TGCAGTGCTAGCGGCAGACCCCAAGAGACCCAGTACTTC.